This T cell receptor (beta chain) was documented in a study of T-cell memory formation after mild COVID-19. Germline V lookup: CDR1 SGHRS, CDR2 YFSETQ. The CDR3 runs 16 residues. Losses at the gene ends were 6 bases for V and 0 bases for J; bases not matched to a gene: 5. TCRdb used MiXCR to reprocess the 5' RACE reads, holding one entry per CDR3 protein. The table includes 560,000 or so distinct CDR3 sequences, about 18% detected once. Sequenced: PBMCs or a T cell subset sorted from them (not recorded which). This sequence joins TRBV5-1 and TRBJ2-2; 10 positions agree with TRBD1. This clonotype was sampled from an adult woman who had mild COVID-19 (a few samples of this study predate the infection). Cell type and time point are not known. CDR3 nucleotide sequence: TGCGCCAGCACCTCCGGGACAGGGGCGAACACCGGGGAGCTGTTTTTT. Translated, it gives CASTSGTGANTGELFF.